The 29 T cell receptor beta chains listed next were all sequenced from one sample in a study of blood T cell repertoires in COVID-19. Some clones are missing from TCRdb's copy, which holds only in-frame ones; the method was immunoSEQ multiplex PCR. The sample includes 29,000 or so clones, about 90% of them seen just once. Sequenced material: peripheral blood. These receptors were collected from a man aged 50 to 60 with active COVID-19.

The rearrangement joins TRBV7-8 to TRBJ2-5; D is unresolved. In germline, CDR1 is SGHVS, CDR2 FQNEAQ. Trimming cost V 1 base and J 5 bases, with 8 bases left between them. This CDR3 has 13 residues. The CDR3 protein is CASSLVSWETQYF. The DNA of the CDR3 is TGTGCCAGCAGCTTAGTTAGCTGGGAGACCCAGTACTTC. Full variable domain (outside the CDR3, taken from reference TRBV7-8 and TRBJ2-5): GAGVSQSPRYKVAKRGQDVALRCDPISGHVSLFWYQQALGQGPEFLTYFQNEAQLDKSGLPSDRFFAERPEGSVSTLKIQRTQQEDSAVYLCASSLVSWETQYFGPGTRLLVL.

The CDR3 spells CASSSRPYGGETQYF. CDR3 DNA: TGTGCCAGCAGCTCGAGGCCCTACGGGGGGGAGACCCAGTACTTC. The chain uses TRBV7-9 and TRBJ2-5, with 7 bases that match TRBD2. CDR1 and CDR2 from the germline V gene are SEHNR and FQNEAQ (reference sequence). This CDR3 is 15 amino acids long. The V segment lost 4 bases and the J segment 5 bases; nucleotides outside the gene matches: 10.

This chain joins TRBV28 and TRBJ1-2; D is ambiguous. Germline lookup yields CDR1 MDHEN and CDR2 SYDVKM. The V end was cut by 6 bases, the J end by 4 bases, with 21 bases between. The CDR3 is 16 amino acids. The CDR3 bases are TGTGCCAGCAGCCCGCCCGCCCTATTTAGCGGCTATGGCTACACCTTC. This translates into CASSPPALFSGYGYTF.

The chain uses TRBV6-5 and TRBJ2-3; tentative D call: TRBD2 (6 bases). Trimming stripped 5 bases from V and 2 bases from J, with 14 bases between. Germline-derived CDR1 and CDR2 are MNHEY and SVGAGI. This CDR3 comprises 15 residues. The CDR3 is CASSTRGTPTDTQYF. The CDR3 DNA reads as TGTGCCAGCAGTACACGGGGGACTCCCACAGATACGCAGTATTTT.

This clone has just one count. The chain uses TRBV5-6 and TRBJ2-5; 13 bases match TRBD2. There are 17 residues in the CDR3. Germline CDR1 is SGHDT and CDR2 is YYEEEE. J gave up 4 bases and V 4 bases, and 10 bases lay outside the gene matches. The CDR3 reads CASSAVTSGGAAETQYF. The CDR3, as DNA: TGTGCCAGCAGCGCGGTAACTAGCGGGGGGGCCGCAGAGACCCAGTACTTC.

This clone was seen just once. CDR3 in amino acids: CASSSDRGSGNTIYF. The CDR3 DNA reads as TGTGCCAGCAGCTCGGACAGGGGGTCTGGAAACACCATATATTTT. The genes are TRBV7-9 and TRBJ1-3; 10 positions match TRBD1. V gave up 4 bases and J gave up 1 base; unmatched junction bases: 1. Germline V gene lookup returns CDR1 SEHNR and CDR2 FQNEAQ (reference sequence). The CDR3 extends over 15 amino acids.

This sequence joins TRBV28 and TRBJ1-2; TRBD1 is a possible D gene (6 bases). Trimming left V 7 bases short and J 5 bases short, with 20 bases between. Germline V lookup: CDR1 MDHEN, CDR2 SYDVKM. This CDR3 contains 15 residues. The CDR3 nucleotides are TGTGCCAGCACCGAAACAGGGTTGCTTGATTATGGCTACACCTTC. The encoded protein is CASTETGLLDYGYTF.

V and J are TRBV7-9 and TRBJ2-5; the D is unclear. The V and J ends lost 4 bases and 7 bases respectively, with 7 bases between them. CDR3 length: 11 residues. Germline loops: CDR1 SEHNR, CDR2 FQNEAQ (reference sequence). In DNA form, the CDR3 reads TGTGCCAGCAGCTCACCGGGGACCCAGTACTTC. Amino acids: CASSSPGTQYF.

V gene TRBV27 combines with J gene TRBJ2-7; a weak D match, TRBD2 (5 bases). V was trimmed by 4 bases and J by 3 bases, leaving 7 bases between them. Germline CDR1 and CDR2: MNHEY and SMNVEV (reference sequence). There are 12 residues in the CDR3. The CDR3 sequence: CASSSGLYEQYF. As DNA, the CDR3 is TGTGCCAGCAGTTCCGGACTCTACGAGCAGTACTTC.

This rearrangement joins TRBV25-1 to TRBJ2-2, with TRBD1 as a possible D gene (5 bases). The germline V and J ends were trimmed by 4 bases and 4 bases, with 10 bases remaining between them. Germline CDR1 reads MGHDK; CDR2 reads SYGVNS. CDR3 length: 14 amino acids. The CDR3 nucleotides are TGTGCCAGCAGTGGATTCAGGGCCACCGGGGAGCTGTTTTTT. Its translation is CASSGFRATGELFF.

There are a few counts of this clone. The chain combines TRBV12-5 with TRBJ2-7; 10 positions match TRBD2. V was clipped by 4 bases and J by 5 bases; unmatched bases: 5. Germline V gene lookup returns CDR1 LGHNT and CDR2 FRNRAP. The CDR3 consists of 14 residues. In nucleotides, the CDR3 is TGTGCTAGTGGTTATAGCGGGGGGAAGAACGAGCAGTACTTC. It is translated as CASGYSGGKNEQYF.

The chain has TRBV29-1 and TRBJ2-5; no clear D gene. The CDR3 totals 13 residues. The V gene lost 3 bases and the J gene lost 4 bases, with 12 bases spanning the gap. The V gene's germline CDR1 is SQVTM and CDR2 ANQGSEA. The CDR3 protein is CSVDSAGSETQYF. The CDR3 bases are TGCAGCGTTGACAGTGCAGGCTCAGAGACCCAGTACTTC.

The chain combines TRBV6-4 with TRBJ2-1; TRBD2 agrees at 9 bases. Germline V gene data show CDR1 as MRHNA and CDR2 as SNTAGT. The CDR3 loop spans 17 amino acids. With V trimmed by 8 bases and J by 8 bases, 19 bases remained unmatched. The CDR3 loop is CASLPGVAGVRSDEQFF. CDR3 coding DNA: TGTGCCAGCCTACCCGGGGTAGCGGGAGTAAGGAGCGATGAGCAGTTCTTC.

The CDR3 DNA reads as TGTGCCAGCAGCAAATCGACTAGCGGGGGGGAGGATACGCAGTATTTT. Amino acid sequence: CASSKSTSGGEDTQYF. J is TRBJ2-3 and V is TRBV5-4; 14 bases map to TRBD2. The V gene end was trimmed by 4 bases and the J gene end by 6 bases; junction bases not matched to a gene: 7. In germline, CDR1 is SGHNT, CDR2 YYREEE (reference sequence). The CDR3 sequence is 16 residues long.

By sample fraction, this clone is medium-sized. This chain joins TRBV25-1 and TRBJ2-2; D ambiguous. CDR3 size: 15 residues. Deletions cut 1 base from V and 3 bases from J, with 9 bases between. Per the germline V gene, CDR1 is MGHDK and CDR2 is SYGVNS. CDR3 in amino acids: CASSELSEDTGELFF. The CDR3 DNA reads TGTGCCAGCAGTGAATTATCTGAGGACACCGGGGAGCTGTTTTTT.

This clone was picked up a small number of times. V is TRBV7-9 and J is TRBJ1-3, with D perhaps TRBD1 (5 bases). CDR3 length equals 17 residues. Germline CDR1 and CDR2: SEHNR and FQNEAQ (reference sequence). The ends were cut back, 4 bases at V and 4 bases at J, with 20 bases in the middle. The CDR3 DNA reads TGTGCCAGCAGCTGGGCCGTCAGGGCCTTGAGGGGAAACACCATATATTTT. Its translation: CASSWAVRALRGNTIYF. The full variable domain, with the rest looked up from reference TRBV7-9 and TRBJ1-3, is DTGVSQNPRHKITKRGQNVTFRCDPISEHNRLYWYRQTLGQGPEFLTYFQNEAQLEKSRLLSDRFSAERPKGSFSTLEIQRTEQGDSAMYLCASSWAVRALRGNTIYFGEGSWLTVV.

The sample holds a few counts of this clone. The V and J genes are TRBV10-3 and TRBJ2-7; no definite D call. V shed 2 bases and J shed 1 base, with 6 bases lying between them. CDR3 length: 13 amino acids. The V gene's germline CDR1 is ENHRY and CDR2 SYGVKD. The CDR3 nucleotides are TGTGCCATCAGTGAGGGGCAGTCCTACGAGCAGTACTTC. It encodes CAISEGQSYEQYF.

In its sample, this clone was seen once. J is TRBJ2-5 and V is TRBV5-8; the match to TRBD2 covers 13 bases. This CDR3 contains 17 residues. The trim removed 5 bases at V and 5 bases at J, leaving 12 bases unmatched. Germline loops: CDR1 SGHTS, CDR2 YDEGEE. The CDR3 sequence: CASRIGTSGISWETQYF. Here the CDR3 DNA reads TGTGCCAGCAGGATCGGGACTAGCGGGATTAGCTGGGAGACCCAGTACTTC.

This chain joins TRBV18 and TRBJ1-1; perhaps TRBD1 as D (5 bases). CDR3 size: 13 residues. With 3 bases removed from V and 3 bases from J, the gap between germline ends came to 8 bases. Germline V CDR1 and CDR2: KGHSH, LQKENI. The CDR3 bases are TGTGCCAGCTCACCTCCGGGGGACACTGAAGCTTTCTTT. It translates to CASSPPGDTEAFF.

V and J are TRBV11-3 and TRBJ1-2, with TRBD1 matching 12 bases. This CDR3 spans 15 amino acids. Germline CDR1 is SGHNT and CDR2 is YENEEA. Germline trimming cut 3 bases from V and 4 bases from J; bases unmatched to any gene: 3. DNA of the CDR3: TGTGCCAGCAGCTTCGGGACAGGGGGCGTCTATGGCTACACCTTC. It specifies CASSFGTGGVYGYTF.

The chain joins TRBV21-1 to TRBJ2-1; whether TRBD2, the table's D call, matches the DNA was not checked. TRBV21-1 is deemed a pseudogene. The CDR3 has 18 residues. CDR3 sequence reads: CASSKMVGLAVLGDEQFF. CDR3 sequence (DNA): TGTGCCAGCAGCAAAATGGTGGGACTAGCGGTTCTGGGCGATGAGCAGTTCTTC.

CDR3 region: CASSYREETEAFF. The CDR3 nucleotides are TGTGCCAGCAGTTACCGTGAGGAAACTGAAGCTTTCTTT. This sequence joins TRBV6-6 and TRBJ1-1; D unresolved. In germline, CDR1 is MNHNY, CDR2 SVGAGI (reference sequence). Trimming left V 2 bases short and J 5 bases short, with 9 bases between. The CDR3 totals 13 residues.

The J gene is TRBJ1-6, the V gene TRBV19, with 9 nucleotides matching TRBD1. Germline V lookup: CDR1 LNHDA, CDR2 SQIVND (reference sequence). The CDR3 has 17 amino acids. V shed 3 bases and J 7 bases; nucleotides not matched to a gene: 10. CDR3 nucleotides: TGTGCCAGTAGTATGTCCCTTGGGACAGGGTGGAATTCACCCCTCCACTTT. Its translation: CASSMSLGTGWNSPLHF.

The chain carries TRBV7-3 and TRBJ2-3, with 9 bases that match TRBD2. Trimming removed 4 bases from V and 4 bases from J; junction bases left unmatched: 6. Per the germline V gene, CDR1 is SGHTA and CDR2 is FQGTGA. The CDR3 sequence is 15 residues long. Written as DNA, the CDR3 is TGTGCCAGCAGCTCGAGAACTAGCGGGTCAGATACGCAGTATTTT. It yields the protein CASSSRTSGSDTQYF.

The chain uses TRBV6-5 and TRBJ2-3, with a tentative D call TRBD2 (5 bases). The CDR3 spans 15 residues. CDR1 is MNHEY and CDR2 is SVGAGI in the germline V gene. The V and J ends lost 2 bases and 6 bases respectively, with 15 bases between them. This CDR3 reads CASSYNAEAWDTQYF. The CDR3 DNA reads TGTGCCAGCAGTTACAATGCGGAGGCTTGGGATACGCAGTATTTT.

V is TRBV5-4 and J is TRBJ1-1; D possibly corresponds to TRBD1 (5 bases). The germline gives CDR1 SGHNT, CDR2 YYREEE (reference sequence). The CDR3 runs to 16 residues. V lost 7 bases and J lost 4, with 23 bases in between. CDR3 sequence reads: CASAMGGGGGRTEAFF. CDR3 bases: TGTGCCAGCGCGATGGGGGGAGGTGGAGGACGCACTGAAGCTTTCTTT.

The V and J genes are TRBV13 and TRBJ2-7, with 14 bases matching TRBD2. CDR1 and CDR2 from the germline V gene are PRHDT and FYEKMQ (reference sequence). This CDR3 contains 15 residues. With V trimmed by 4 bases and J by 3 bases, 2 bases remained unmatched. The CDR3 sequence is CASSSGTSGGYEQYF. CDR3 nucleotide sequence: TGTGCCAGCAGCTCCGGGACTAGCGGGGGCTACGAGCAGTACTTC. The full variable domain, completed using reference TRBV13 and TRBJ2-7, is AAGVIQSPRHLIKEKRETATLKCYPIPRHDTVYWYQQGPGQDPQFLISFYEKMQSDKGSIPDRFSAQQFSDYHSELNMSSLELGDSALYFCASSSGTSGGYEQYFGPGTRLTVT.

V and J are TRBV28 and TRBJ2-7, with no clear D. Looked up from germline, CDR1 is MDHEN and CDR2 is SYDVKM. The CDR3 extends over 14 amino acids. Trimming cost V 5 bases and J 2 bases, with 13 bases left between them. CDR3 nucleotides: TGTGCCAGCAGTCCCGCGAGGCTCCCCTACGAGCAGTACTTC. Encoded protein: CASSPARLPYEQYF. The full variable domain, its missing parts supplied by reference TRBV28 and TRBJ2-7, is DVKVTQSSRYLVKRTGEKVFLECVQDMDHENMFWYRQDPGLGLRLIYFSYDVKMKEKGDIPEGYSVSREKKERFSLILESASTNQTSMYLCASSPARLPYEQYFGPGTRLTVT.

This clone came up once. The V call is TRBV28, the J call TRBJ2-5; 8 nucleotides agree with TRBD2. The CDR3 is made up of 15 amino acids. The trim removed 8 bases at V and 2 bases at J, leaving 10 bases unmatched. Per germline, CDR1 MDHEN and CDR2 SYDVKM. CDR3 residues: CASRVPSGRQETQYF. The CDR3 nucleotides read TGTGCCAGCCGCGTGCCTAGCGGGCGTCAAGAGACCCAGTACTTC. Together with reference TRBV28 and TRBJ2-5, the CDR3 gives the full variable domain: DVKVTQSSRYLVKRTGEKVFLECVQDMDHENMFWYRQDPGLGLRLIYFSYDVKMKEKGDIPEGYSVSREKKERFSLILESASTNQTSMYLCASRVPSGRQETQYFGPGTRLLVL.